The 17 T cell receptor beta chains below all came from one sample that was sequenced in a study of PD-1 blockade in classical Hodgkin lymphoma. Sequencing was performed with immunoSEQ multiplex PCR; in TCRdb, only in-frame clones are kept and a portion is missing. The data hold about 28,000 clones, with less than 80% observed a single time. Specified time point: cycle 4 day 1 (C4D1), after less than 7 weeks of nivolumab. Each patient's relapse followed autologous stem cell transplantation, and brentuximab vedotin exposure varied. Investigators isolated CD4+ T cells from thawed PBMCs through magnetic negative selection. Here the sequenced sample was CD4+ T cells from blood, taken before the fourth cycle of nivolumab. These receptor sequences come from a human donor with classical Hodgkin lymphoma.

The chain recombines TRBV10-3 with TRBJ1-1; weak D call: TRBD1 (6 bases). There are 14 residues in the CDR3. V was pared by 6 bases and J by 1 base, with 12 bases between. Germline V gene sequence: CDR1 ENHRY, CDR2 SYGVKD. CDR3 protein: CAIRPSGENTEAFF. The CDR3 DNA sequence: TGTGCCATCAGACCCTCAGGGGAGAACACTGAAGCTTTCTTT.

The chain carries TRBV5-4 and TRBJ1-2; D is undetermined. In germline, CDR1 is SGHNT, CDR2 YYREEE (reference sequence). The CDR3 runs to 13 residues. Trimming cost V 0 bases and J 6 bases, with 9 bases left between them. CDR3 nucleotides: TGTGCCAGCAGCTTGGAAGCTACACATGGCTACACCTTC. The encoded protein is CASSLEATHGYTF.

The chain has TRBV7-9 and TRBJ1-4; D not certain. V was trimmed by 2 bases and J by 0 bases, leaving 7 bases between them. The CDR3 has 15 amino acids. Germline values: CDR1 SEHNR, CDR2 FQNEAQ (reference sequence). The CDR3 loop is CASSLLGATNEKLFF. The CDR3 DNA reads as TGTGCCAGCAGCTTATTAGGCGCAACTAATGAAAAACTGTTTTTT.

This chain connects TRBV10-3 to TRBJ2-1; D assignment may be TRBD1 or TRBD2 (7 bases each). V dropped 6 bases and J dropped 9 bases, with 18 bases sitting between them. Looked up from germline, CDR1 is ENHRY and CDR2 is SYGVKD. The CDR3 spans 14 residues. This chain's CDR3 is CAISQTGRDGEQFF. The CDR3 region has the DNA TGTGCCATCAGCCAGACAGGGAGGGATGGTGAGCAGTTCTTC.

The table lists this clone with a few counts. V usage is TRBV5-1 and J usage is TRBJ2-1; D is perhaps TRBD1 (6 bases). Trimming removed 4 bases at V and 12 bases at J, with 14 bases between. The CDR3 is 12 amino acids. From germline, CDR1 is SGHRS and CDR2 YFSETQ. CDR3 DNA sequence: TGCGCCAGCAGCGATCCCGGGACACCGCAGTTCTTC. This codes for CASSDPGTPQFF.

The chain couples TRBV19 to TRBJ2-3, with 13 nucleotides matching TRBD2. With 3 bases clipped from V and 4 bases from J, the junction kept 19 bases outside the gene matches. Germline V gene lookup returns CDR1 LNHDA and CDR2 SQIVND (reference sequence). The CDR3 runs 21 residues. The CDR3, as DNA: TGTGCCAGTAGTATCACCCGAATGGGACTAGCGGGACCCTGGGCGGCAGATACGCAGTATTTT. This gives the protein CASSITRMGLAGPWAADTQYF.

This clone has only a few counts. This rearrangement joins TRBV4-1 to TRBJ2-1; 8 nucleotides align to TRBD2. After removal of 0 bases from V and 7 bases from J, the junction contained 5 bases not matched to a gene. This CDR3 is 15 amino acids long. Germline loops: CDR1 MGHRA, CDR2 YSYEKL. The CDR3 reads CASSQEGTRANEQFF. The CDR3 DNA reads as TGCGCCAGCAGCCAAGAGGGGACTAGGGCAAATGAGCAGTTCTTC.

The gene calls are TRBV7-9 and TRBJ1-5, with TRBD1 matching 11 bases. CDR3 length: 18 amino acids. Trimming removed 5 bases from V and 3 bases from J; junction bases left unmatched: 12. Germline V lookup: CDR1 SEHNR, CDR2 FQNEAQ (reference sequence). This CDR3 is CASSRGTGGKGYNQPQHF. DNA for the CDR3: TGTGCCAGCAGCCGGGGGACAGGGGGAAAAGGGTACAATCAGCCCCAGCATTTT. Full variable domain (missing parts from reference TRBV7-9 and TRBJ1-5): DTGVSQNPRHKITKRGQNVTFRCDPISEHNRLYWYRQTLGQGPEFLTYFQNEAQLEKSRLLSDRFSAERPKGSFSTLEIQRTEQGDSAMYLCASSRGTGGKGYNQPQHFGDGTRLSIL.

The table lists this clone with a few counts. DNA of the CDR3: TGTGCCATCAGGTCAGGGTCAGGGGGTGGCAACTACGAGCAGTACTTC. Translated: CAIRSGSGGGNYEQYF. The rearrangement uses TRBV10-3 and TRBJ2-7; 7 bases match TRBD1. V shed 6 bases and J 3 bases; nucleotides not matched to a gene: 14. Germline V CDR1 and CDR2: ENHRY, SYGVKD. The CDR3 has 16 amino acids.

The chain combines TRBV29-1 with TRBJ2-7; no definite D call. Trimming took off 1 base at V and 0 bases at J, with 4 bases between the two ends. The CDR3 loop spans 12 amino acids. The germline gives CDR1 SQVTM, CDR2 ANQGSEA. CDR3 in amino acids: CSVEGASYEQYF. In DNA, the CDR3 is TGCAGCGTTGAAGGGGCCTCCTACGAGCAGTACTTC.

This clone turned up a few times. The V call is TRBV19, the J call TRBJ1-6; D is ambiguous. The CDR3 is 14 residues long. V dropped 0 bases and J dropped 13 bases, with 13 bases sitting between them. Germline V gene data show CDR1 as LNHDA and CDR2 as SQIVND (reference sequence). The CDR3 DNA follows: TGTGCCAGTAGTATAGATAGGCCCGGCGTCCCCCTCCACTTT. Translation gives CASSIDRPGVPLHF.

The chain uses TRBV9 and TRBJ1-5, with D possibly TRBD1 on 5 matching bases. CDR1 and CDR2 from the germline V gene are SGDLS and YYNGEE. The CDR3 is 15 amino acids. Trimming shortened V by 0 bases and J by 6 bases, and 13 bases separated the two germline ends. The CDR3 spells CASSVEGGAAQPQHF. As DNA, the CDR3 is TGTGCCAGCAGCGTAGAGGGAGGGGCAGCTCAGCCCCAGCATTTT.

This sequence joins TRBV7-9 and TRBJ2-5; 7 bases fit TRBD1. The CDR3 loop spans 14 amino acids. The junction had 2 bases not matched to a gene; V was cut back by 3 bases and J by 1 base. Germline V gene lookup returns CDR1 SEHNR and CDR2 FQNEAQ (reference sequence). The CDR3 bases are TGTGCCAGCAGCTTCGGACAGGTCCAAGAGACCCAGTACTTC. Its protein is CASSFGQVQETQYF.

The V call is TRBV19, the J call TRBJ2-3; D not resolved. V lost 4 bases to trimming and J lost 7 bases, with 18 bases between them. This CDR3 spans 15 amino acids. Germline V gene lookup returns CDR1 LNHDA and CDR2 SQIVND (reference sequence). The CDR3 spells CASSNVPPGGYTQYF. The CDR3 DNA sequence: TGTGCCAGTAGTAATGTCCCCCCGGGCGGATATACGCAGTATTTT.

The V and J genes are TRBV4-1 and TRBJ2-3; D perhaps matches TRBD2 (5 bases). This CDR3 has 15 residues. The V and J ends lost 0 bases and 1 base respectively, with 8 bases between them. Germline V gene data show CDR1 as MGHRA and CDR2 as YSYEKL. In DNA form, the CDR3 reads TGCGCCAGCAGCCAAGATTACGGGGGCACAGATACGCAGTATTTT. The encoded protein is CASSQDYGGTDTQYF.

The V gene is TRBV5-1, the J gene TRBJ2-7; 10 nucleotides align to TRBD1. The J segment lost 3 bases and the V segment lost 2 bases, leaving 5 bases of the junction unmatched. CDR3 length: 15 residues. Per germline, CDR1 SGHRS and CDR2 YFSETQ. The CDR3 spells CASSFRTGGFYEQYF. CDR3 DNA sequence: TGCGCCAGCAGCTTCCGGACAGGGGGTTTCTACGAGCAGTACTTC.

The chain has TRBV6-5 and TRBJ1-2; weak D call: TRBD1 (6 bases). Trimming took off 6 bases at V and 5 bases at J, with 10 bases between the two ends. This CDR3 has 12 residues. Germline CDR1 MNHEY, CDR2 SVGAGI. CDR3 protein: CASSRTEYGYTF. The CDR3 bases are TGTGCCAGCAGCCGGACAGAATATGGCTACACCTTC.